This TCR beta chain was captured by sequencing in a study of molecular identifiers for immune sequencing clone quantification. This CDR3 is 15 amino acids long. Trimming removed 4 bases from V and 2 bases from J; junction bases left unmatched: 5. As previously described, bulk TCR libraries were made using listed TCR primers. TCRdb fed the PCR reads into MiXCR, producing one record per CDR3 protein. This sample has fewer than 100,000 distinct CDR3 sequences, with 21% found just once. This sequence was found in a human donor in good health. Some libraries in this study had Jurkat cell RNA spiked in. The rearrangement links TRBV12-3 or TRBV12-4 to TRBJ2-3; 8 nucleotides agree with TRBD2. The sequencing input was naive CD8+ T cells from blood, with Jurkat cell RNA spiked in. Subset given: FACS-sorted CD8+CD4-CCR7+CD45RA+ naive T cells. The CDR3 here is CASSSRLANTDTQYF. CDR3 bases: TGTGCCAGCAGTTCCCGACTAGCGAACACAGATACGCAGTATTTT.